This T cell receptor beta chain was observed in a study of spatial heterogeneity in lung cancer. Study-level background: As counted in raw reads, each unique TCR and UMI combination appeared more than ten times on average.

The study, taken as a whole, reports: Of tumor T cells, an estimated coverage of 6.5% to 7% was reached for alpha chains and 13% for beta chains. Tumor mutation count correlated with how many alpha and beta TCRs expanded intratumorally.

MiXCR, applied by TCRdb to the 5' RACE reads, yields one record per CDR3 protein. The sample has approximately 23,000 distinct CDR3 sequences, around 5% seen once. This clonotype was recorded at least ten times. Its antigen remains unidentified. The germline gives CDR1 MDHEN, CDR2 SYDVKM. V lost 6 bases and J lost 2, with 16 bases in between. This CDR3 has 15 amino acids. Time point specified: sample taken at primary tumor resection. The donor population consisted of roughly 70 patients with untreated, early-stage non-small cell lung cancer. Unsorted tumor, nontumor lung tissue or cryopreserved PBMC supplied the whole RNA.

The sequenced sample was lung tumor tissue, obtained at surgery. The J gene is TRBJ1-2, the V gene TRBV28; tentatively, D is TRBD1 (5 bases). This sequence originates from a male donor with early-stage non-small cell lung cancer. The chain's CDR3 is CASSLPGERNYGYTF. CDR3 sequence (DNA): TGTGCCAGCAGCCTACCGGGGGAGCGGAACTATGGCTACACCTTC.